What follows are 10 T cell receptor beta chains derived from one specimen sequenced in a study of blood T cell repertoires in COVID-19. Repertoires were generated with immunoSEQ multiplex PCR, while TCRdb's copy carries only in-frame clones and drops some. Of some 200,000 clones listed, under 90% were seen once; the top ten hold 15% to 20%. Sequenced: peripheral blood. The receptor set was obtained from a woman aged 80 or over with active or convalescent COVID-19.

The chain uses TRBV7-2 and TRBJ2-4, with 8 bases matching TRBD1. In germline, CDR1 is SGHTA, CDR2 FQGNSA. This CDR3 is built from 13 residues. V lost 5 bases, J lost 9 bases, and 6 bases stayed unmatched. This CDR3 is CASSPGQGSIQYF. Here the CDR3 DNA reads TGTGCCAGCAGCCCAGGACAGGGTTCCATTCAGTACTTC.

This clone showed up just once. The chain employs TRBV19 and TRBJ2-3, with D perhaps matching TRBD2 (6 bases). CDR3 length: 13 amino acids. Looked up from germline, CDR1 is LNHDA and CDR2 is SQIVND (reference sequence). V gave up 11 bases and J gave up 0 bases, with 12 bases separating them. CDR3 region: CACLGGSTDTQYF. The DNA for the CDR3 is TGTGCCTGTCTGGGGGGTAGCACAGATACGCAGTATTTT. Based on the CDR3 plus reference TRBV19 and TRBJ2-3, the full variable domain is DGGITQSPKYLFRKEGQNVTLSCEQNLNHDAMYWYRQDPGQGLRLIYYSQIVNDFQKGDIAEGYSVSREKKESFPLTVTSAQKNPTAFYLCACLGGSTDTQYFGPGTRLTVL.

CDR3 residues: CASSSRTSGRVYNEQFF. The CDR3 coding sequence is TGTGCCAGCAGTTCCAGGACTAGCGGGAGGGTGTACAATGAGCAGTTCTTC. V and J are TRBV6-2 or TRBV6-3 and TRBJ2-1, with 15 bases aligning to TRBD2. CDR3 length equals 17 residues. Trimming at V came to 4 bases and at J to 4 bases, leaving 5 bases not matched to a gene. Looked up from germline, CDR1 is MNHEY and CDR2 is SVGEGT.

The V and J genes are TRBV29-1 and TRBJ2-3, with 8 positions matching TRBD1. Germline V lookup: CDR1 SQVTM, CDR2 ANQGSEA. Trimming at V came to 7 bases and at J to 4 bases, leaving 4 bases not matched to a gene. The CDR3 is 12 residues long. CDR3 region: CSAGQGADTQYF. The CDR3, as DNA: TGCAGCGCTGGACAGGGCGCAGATACGCAGTATTTT.

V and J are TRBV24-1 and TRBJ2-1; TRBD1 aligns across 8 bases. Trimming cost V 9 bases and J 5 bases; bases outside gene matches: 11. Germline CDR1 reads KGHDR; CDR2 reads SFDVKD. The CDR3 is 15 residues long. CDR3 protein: CATSSSGTGDNEQFF. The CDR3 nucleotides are TGTGCCACCTCCTCATCCGGGACAGGTGACAATGAGCAGTTCTTC.

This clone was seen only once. This chain's CDR3 is CASSSPSGGQKETQYF. In DNA, the CDR3 is TGTGCCAGCAGCTCCCCGAGCGGGGGGCAAAAAGAGACCCAGTACTTC. The J gene is TRBJ2-5, the V gene TRBV5-6; 9 bases are a match to TRBD2. The germline V gene has CDR1 SGHDT and CDR2 YYEEEE. The CDR3 consists of 16 residues. V shed 3 bases and J 3 bases; nucleotides not matched to a gene: 9.

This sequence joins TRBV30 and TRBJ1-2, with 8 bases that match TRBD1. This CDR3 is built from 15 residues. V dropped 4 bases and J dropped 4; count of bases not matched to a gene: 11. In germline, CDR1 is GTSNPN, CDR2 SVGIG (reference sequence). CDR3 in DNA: TGTGCCTGGAAAACCCAGGGGGCTCCGGTCTATGGCTACACCTTC. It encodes CAWKTQGAPVYGYTF.

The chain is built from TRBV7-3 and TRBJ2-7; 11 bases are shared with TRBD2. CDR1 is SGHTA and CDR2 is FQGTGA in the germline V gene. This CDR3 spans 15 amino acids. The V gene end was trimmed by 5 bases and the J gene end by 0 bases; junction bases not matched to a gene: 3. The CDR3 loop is CASSAGLADSYEQYF. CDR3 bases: TGTGCCAGCAGCGCGGGACTAGCGGACTCCTACGAGCAGTACTTC.

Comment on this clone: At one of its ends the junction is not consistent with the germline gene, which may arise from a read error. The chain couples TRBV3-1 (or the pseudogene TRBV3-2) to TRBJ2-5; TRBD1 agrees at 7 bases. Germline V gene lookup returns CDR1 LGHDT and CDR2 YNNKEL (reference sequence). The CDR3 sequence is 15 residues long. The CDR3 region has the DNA TGTGCCAGCAGCCAACCGGGACAGCTCCCAGAGATCCAGTACTTC. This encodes CASSQPGQLPEIQYF.

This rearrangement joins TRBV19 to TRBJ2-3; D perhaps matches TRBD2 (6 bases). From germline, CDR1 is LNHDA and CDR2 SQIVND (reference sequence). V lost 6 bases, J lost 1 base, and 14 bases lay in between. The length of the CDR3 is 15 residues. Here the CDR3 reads CASRRRGTGTDTQYF. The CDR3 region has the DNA TGTGCCAGTAGAAGGCGGGGCACGGGCACAGATACGCAGTATTTT. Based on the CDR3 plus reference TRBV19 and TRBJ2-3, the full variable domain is DGGITQSPKYLFRKEGQNVTLSCEQNLNHDAMYWYRQDPGQGLRLIYYSQIVNDFQKGDIAEGYSVSREKKESFPLTVTSAQKNPTAFYLCASRRRGTGTDTQYFGPGTRLTVL.